A selection of T cell receptor beta chains follows, all from one sample in a study of blood T cell repertoires in COVID-19. TCRdb's copy holds only in-frame clones and misses some; the assay was immunoSEQ multiplex PCR. The sample shows 100,000 to 150,000 clones, about 89% of them seen only once. The sequenced sample was peripheral blood. The receptors shown here come from a man in his forties or fifties with active or convalescent COVID-19. CDR3s include the opening cysteine and the closing phenylalanine or tryptophan. D genes are given only for firm matches. Clone size appears in some rows only: once, few, many, or a class for an expanded clone.

D	length	V	J	size	CDR3	DNA
TRBD2	16	TRBV9	TRBJ2-7	once	CASSVGGGGRIYEQYF	TGTGCCAGCAGCGTAGGGGGCGGGGGGCGCATCTACGAGCAGTACTTC
-	13	TRBV10-1	TRBJ1-3	-	CASQAFSGNTIYF	TGCGCCAGCCAGGCATTCTCTGGAAACACCATATATTTT
TRBD1	20	TRBV4-2	TRBJ1-4	-	CASSHQYSGQANTLWEKLFF	TGTGCCAGCAGCCACCAGTATTCGGGACAGGCCAACACATTATGGGAAAAACTGTTTTTT
-	15	TRBV7-6	TRBJ1-1	-	CASSLAWTLNTEAFF	TGTGCCAGCAGCTTAGCTTGGACACTGAACACTGAAGCTTTCTTT
-	16	TRBV18	TRBJ1-1	-	CASSPPSTGGFAEAFF	TGTGCCAGCTCACCACCTTCTACCGGGGGTTTTGCTGAAGCTTTCTTT
TRBD1	16	TRBV6-2/TRBV6-3	TRBJ2-3	-	CASSLPLDRPGDTQYF	TGTGCCAGCAGTCTCCCCTTGGACAGGCCCGGAGATACGCAGTATTTT
TRBD2	17	TRBV10-3	TRBJ2-3	-	CASNPLAGGSSTDTQYF	TGTGCCTCCAACCCCCTAGCGGGGGGCTCTAGCACAGATACGCAGTATTTT
-	18	TRBV9	TRBJ2-2	-	CASSVYSLSGPNTGELFF	TGTGCCAGCAGCGTATATTCTCTTTCAGGGCCTAACACCGGGGAGCTGTTTTTT
-	13	TRBV28	TRBJ1-5	-	CASKAGGNQPQHF	TGTGCCAGCAAGGCGGGAGGCAATCAGCCCCAGCATTTT
TRBD1	14	TRBV19	TRBJ1-2	-	CASTPDRGNYGYTF	TGTGCCAGTACTCCGGACAGGGGAAACTATGGCTACACCTTC
-	15	TRBV15	TRBJ1-5	-	CATTEAGTQVGPQHF	TGTGCCACCACGGAGGCCGGGACACAGGTAGGGCCCCAGCATTTT
TRBD1	17	TRBV15	TRBJ1-6	-	CATSRETTGTGNAPLHF	TGTGCCACCAGCAGAGAAACAACCGGGACAGGGAATGCACCCCTCCACTTT
-	14	TRBV6-2/TRBV6-3	TRBJ1-5	-	CASSYAGSNQPQHF	TGTGCCAGCAGTTATGCCGGGAGCAATCAGCCCCAGCATTTT
-	14	TRBV9	TRBJ1-2	few	CASSQGAGNYGYTF	TGTGCCAGCAGCCAGGGTGCCGGGAACTATGGCTACACCTTC
TRBD2	16	TRBV25-1	TRBJ2-5	-	CASSEPRGGAGGTQYF	TGTGCCAGCAGTGAGCCCCGGGGGGGGGCCGGTGGGACCCAGTACTTC
-	18	TRBV19	TRBJ1-5	-	CASSIGGGTRLSNQPQHF	TGTGCCAGTAGTATAGGTGGTGGGACTAGGTTAAGCAATCAGCCCCAGCATTTT